Listed here are 31 T cell receptor beta chains from one sample, sequenced in a study of T cell responses to AZD1222 COVID-19 vaccine. Assay used: immunoSEQ multiplex PCR; TCRdb lists only in-frame clones, some missing. The sample has over 150,000 clones, around 90% seen once; the top ten hold 3% to 3.5%. The source material was peripheral blood, sampled on day 0 of AZD1222 vaccination. The origin of the receptors is an adult in good health.

This clone is a singleton in its sample. This chain joins TRBV5-4 and TRBJ2-1, with D perhaps matching TRBD1 (5 bases). The germline V gene has CDR1 SGHNT and CDR2 YYREEE (reference sequence). Trimming shortened V by 1 base and J by 5 bases, and 13 bases separated the two germline ends. This CDR3 contains 15 residues. The CDR3 DNA sequence: TGTGCCAGCAGCTTGATGACAGATTTAAACAATGAGCAGTTCTTC. It specifies CASSLMTDLNNEQFF.

The chain uses TRBV4-3 and TRBJ2-2; D uncertain. The CDR3 spans 15 residues. Trimming pared 7 bases from V and 2 bases from J, leaving 14 bases between. CDR1 is LGHNA and CDR2 is YSLEER in the germline V gene. Here the CDR3 reads CASMSDHLNTGELFF. The CDR3 region has the DNA TGCGCCAGCATGTCGGACCACTTAAACACCGGGGAGCTGTTTTTT.

This clone was detected a few times. The J gene is TRBJ1-1, the V gene TRBV5-1; perhaps TRBD1 as D (6 bases). The CDR3 loop spans 14 amino acids. Trimming removed 10 bases from V and 2 bases from J, with 18 bases in between. Germline CDR1 SGHRS, CDR2 YFSETQ. The CDR3 coding sequence is TGCGCCTGTCGGGACACTCCATTCAACACTGAAGCTTTCTTT. This sequence encodes CACRDTPFNTEAFF.

V and J are TRBV5-4 and TRBJ1-6; TRBD1 agrees at 7 bases. The V gene end was trimmed by 0 bases and the J gene end by 7 bases; junction bases not matched to a gene: 4. Germline CDR1 reads SGHNT; CDR2 reads YYREEE (reference sequence). This CDR3 has 15 residues. The CDR3 sequence is CASSLAGGSNSPLHF. The CDR3 DNA follows: TGTGCCAGCAGCTTGGCAGGGGGGAGCAATTCACCCCTCCACTTT.

Here the CDR3 DNA reads TGTGCCAGCAGCGTATCTAACGGGGGGGCTGTAGATACGCAGTATTTT. Its translation: CASSVSNGGAVDTQYF. V usage is TRBV9 and J usage is TRBJ2-3, with 8 bases lining up with TRBD2. In germline, CDR1 is SGDLS, CDR2 YYNGEE. The ends lost 1 base at V and 5 bases at J; junction bases unmatched: 9. The CDR3 consists of 16 residues.

This rearrangement joins TRBV13 to TRBJ2-2; TRBD2 aligns across 9 bases. The germline V gene has CDR1 PRHDT and CDR2 FYEKMQ (reference sequence). V was pared by 5 bases and J by 6 bases, with 7 bases of the junction left unmatched. The CDR3 sequence is 15 residues long. The CDR3 region has the DNA TGTGCCAGCAGCCCGGGGACTAGCCGGTCCGGGGAGCTGTTTTTT. Translating it yields CASSPGTSRSGELFF.

The chain links TRBV27 to TRBJ2-7, with TRBD2 as a possible D gene (5 bases). V lost 5 bases to trimming and J lost 3 bases, with 17 bases between them. The CDR3 is 15 amino acids. In germline, CDR1 is MNHEY, CDR2 SMNVEV (reference sequence). CDR3 protein: CASSRTLLEGYEQYF. In nucleotides, the CDR3 is TGTGCCAGCAGTCGCACCCTTCTAGAGGGCTACGAGCAGTACTTC.

The chain combines TRBV6-6 with TRBJ2-2, with 9 positions matching TRBD1. CDR3 length equals 14 residues. CDR1 is MNHNY, CDR2 SVGAGI, per germline (reference sequence). V shed 8 bases and J 4 bases; nucleotides not matched to a gene: 5. This CDR3 reads CASRGTGITGELFF. DNA of the CDR3: TGTGCCAGCCGAGGGACAGGGATCACCGGGGAGCTGTTTTTT.

The gene calls are TRBV5-6 and TRBJ1-1; perhaps TRBD1 as D (6 bases). The CDR3 sequence is 16 residues long. Germline-derived CDR1 and CDR2 are SGHDT and YYEEEE. V shed 2 bases and J shed 3 bases, with 17 bases lying between them. Written as DNA, the CDR3 is TGTGCCAGCAGCTTTAGCGGGGGGCGCTTGGACACTGAAGCTTTCTTT. Translation: CASSFSGGRLDTEAFF.

This clone was recorded once. The V and J genes are TRBV9 and TRBJ2-1; TRBD2 agrees at 10 bases. After removal of 6 bases from V and 1 base from J, the junction contained 7 bases not matched to a gene. Germline lookup yields CDR1 SGDLS and CDR2 YYNGEE. The CDR3 runs to 16 residues. CDR3 bases: TGTGCCAGCACCAAATCTAGCGGGGGTTCCTACAATGAGCAGTTCTTC. It is translated as CASTKSSGGSYNEQFF.

This chain links TRBV10-3 with TRBJ1-5; tentatively, D is TRBD1 (5 bases). The V gene's germline CDR1 is ENHRY and CDR2 SYGVKD. The V gene lost 3 bases and the J gene lost 1 base, with 7 bases spanning the gap. CDR3 size: 14 residues. The chain's CDR3 is CAISDRGSNQPQHF. Here the CDR3 DNA reads TGTGCCATCAGTGACCGGGGGAGCAATCAGCCCCAGCATTTT.

V is TRBV7-3 and J is TRBJ1-2, with D uncertain. V was clipped by 4 bases and J by 0 bases, with 9 bases between them. Germline V CDR1 and CDR2: SGHTA, FQGTGA. The CDR3 totals 14 residues. This CDR3 reads CASSSGGTNYGYTF. The CDR3 nucleotides read TGTGCCAGCAGCTCCGGAGGGACTAACTATGGCTACACCTTC.

The V gene is TRBV5-6, the J gene TRBJ1-6, with D possibly being TRBD1 (6 bases). V lost 0 bases and J lost 7, with 11 bases in between. This CDR3 is 15 amino acids long. From germline, CDR1 is SGHDT and CDR2 YYEEEE. CDR3 bases: TGTGCCAGCAGCTTGGAGGGGGGGCCGAATTCACCCCTCCACTTT. This translates into CASSLEGGPNSPLHF. Combining the CDR3 with reference TRBV5-6 and TRBJ1-6 gives the whole variable domain DAGVTQSPTHLIKTRGQQVTLRCSPKSGHDTVSWYQQALGQGPQFIFQYYEEEERQRGNFPDRFSGHQFPNYSSELNVNALLLGDSALYLCASSLEGGPNSPLHFGNGTRLTVT.

As concerns this clone: The same CDR3 also results from other DNA sequences found in this sample. The chain is built from TRBV19 and TRBJ1-5; no firm D call. This CDR3 is 15 amino acids long. Trimming cost V 1 base and J 1 base, with 8 bases left between them. CDR1 is LNHDA, CDR2 SQIVND, per germline (reference sequence). The CDR3 nucleotides read TGTGCCAGTAGTATAGTTCCGGGCAGCAATCAGCCCCAGCATTTT. The encoded protein is CASSIVPGSNQPQHF. Drawing the rest from reference TRBV19 and TRBJ1-5, the complete variable domain is DGGITQSPKYLFRKEGQNVTLSCEQNLNHDAMYWYRQDPGQGLRLIYYSQIVNDFQKGDIAEGYSVSREKKESFPLTVTSAQKNPTAFYLCASSIVPGSNQPQHFGDGTRLSIL.

The rearrangement joins TRBV5-4 to TRBJ1-2, with D possibly TRBD1 on 5 matching bases. Germline V gives CDR1 SGHNT, CDR2 YYREEE (reference sequence). This CDR3 region has 14 residues. V was cut by 4 bases and J by 2 bases, with 12 bases left in between. The CDR3 is CASSGDSLNYGYTF. The CDR3 nucleotides read TGTGCCAGCAGCGGAGACAGCCTGAACTATGGCTACACCTTC.

The rearrangement joins TRBV18 to TRBJ2-1; 8 bases agree with TRBD1. Germline V lookup: CDR1 KGHSH, CDR2 LQKENI. This CDR3 has 15 amino acids. Unmatched junction bases numbered 9, after V lost 3 bases and J lost 8 bases. The CDR3 is CASSPGQGPAHEQFF. In DNA form, the CDR3 reads TGTGCCAGCTCACCCGGACAGGGCCCGGCTCATGAGCAGTTCTTC.

The chain joins TRBV19 to TRBJ1-6; D is uncertain. Germline V lookup: CDR1 LNHDA, CDR2 SQIVND (reference sequence). The CDR3 extends over 15 amino acids. Trimming removed 3 bases at V and 9 bases at J, with 15 bases between. This chain's CDR3 is CASSIVPGGISPLHF. The CDR3 nucleotides are TGTGCCAGTAGTATTGTGCCGGGAGGGATTTCACCCCTCCACTTT.

The chain joins TRBV18 to TRBJ2-5; the match to TRBD1 covers 9 bases. Germline V lookup: CDR1 KGHSH, CDR2 LQKENI. Losses at the gene ends were 0 bases for V and 5 bases for J; bases not matched to a gene: 4. The CDR3 runs to 15 residues. The chain's CDR3 is CASSPPDRGGETQYF. DNA for the CDR3: TGTGCCAGCTCACCACCGGACAGGGGTGGTGAGACCCAGTACTTC.

The rearrangement links TRBV4-1 to TRBJ1-4; D gene ambiguous. Germline assignment: CDR1 MGHRA and CDR2 YSYEKL. Trimming cost V 1 base and J 0 bases, with 3 bases left between them. The CDR3 extends over 14 amino acids. The CDR3 protein is CASSQGPTNEKLFF. The CDR3, as DNA: TGCGCCAGCAGCCAAGGGCCAACTAATGAAAAACTGTTTTTT.

This clone was counted between two and nine times. V usage is TRBV6-5 and J usage is TRBJ2-7; the match to TRBD1 covers 10 bases. Germline loops: CDR1 MNHEY, CDR2 SVGAGI. There are 15 residues in the CDR3. Trimming took 5 bases from V and 2 from J; bases not matched to a gene: 6. CDR3 DNA: TGTGCCAGCAGTCGCGGGGACAGGGGCCCCTACGAGCAGTACTTC. Its protein is CASSRGDRGPYEQYF.

The CDR3 coding sequence is TGTGCCATCAGTGAGTCGACGGACAGCACTGAAGCTTTCTTT. It codes for CAISESTDSTEAFF. The chain joins TRBV10-3 to TRBJ1-1, with D tentatively TRBD1 (6 bases). The CDR3 length is 14 residues. V was clipped by 0 bases and J by 4 bases, with 9 bases between them. Germline loops: CDR1 ENHRY, CDR2 SYGVKD.

The V gene is TRBV7-9, the J gene TRBJ2-7, with 9 positions matching TRBD1. The V and J ends lost 3 bases and 5 bases, in that order; junction bases with no gene match: 20. Germline V CDR1 and CDR2: SEHNR, FQNEAQ (reference sequence). This CDR3 has 19 residues. CDR3 residues: CASSFRGAWIRDRVDEQYF. In nucleotides, the CDR3 is TGTGCCAGCAGCTTTAGAGGTGCATGGATCCGGGACAGGGTTGACGAGCAGTACTTC.

This rearrangement joins TRBV3-1 (or the pseudogene TRBV3-2) to TRBJ2-3; D uncertain. Germline loops: CDR1 LGHDT, CDR2 YNNKEL (reference sequence). The CDR3 runs to 13 residues. V lost 6 bases to trimming and J lost 4 bases, with 11 bases between them. The chain's CDR3 is CASRESRADTQYF. The CDR3 DNA reads TGTGCCAGCAGGGAATCAAGGGCAGATACGCAGTATTTT.

CDR3 DNA sequence: TGTGCCAGCAGCTACCACTCCTACGAGCAGTACTTC. Its translation: CASSYHSYEQYF. V and J are TRBV13 and TRBJ2-7, with D unclear. Germline V gene sequence: CDR1 PRHDT, CDR2 FYEKMQ (reference sequence). Trimming removed 4 bases at V and 0 bases at J, with 4 bases between. The CDR3 is 12 amino acids.

This chain joins TRBV6-5 and TRBJ1-1, with D tentatively TRBD1 (6 bases). CDR1 and CDR2 from the germline V gene are MNHEY and SVGAGI. The CDR3 consists of 13 residues. Trimming removed 6 bases at V and 0 bases at J, with 8 bases between. This CDR3 reads CASRRTVNTEAFF. In DNA form, the CDR3 reads TGTGCCAGCAGGAGGACAGTGAACACTGAAGCTTTCTTT.

V gene TRBV6-4 combines with J gene TRBJ2-1; perhaps TRBD1 as D (6 bases). CDR1 and CDR2 (germline): MRHNA, SNTAGT. The CDR3 is made up of 13 amino acids. Trimming left V 3 bases short and J 12 bases short, with 15 bases between. The DNA of the CDR3 is TGTGCCAGCAGTGAGGGACACTCCGCTGGGCAGTTCTTC. It translates to CASSEGHSAGQFF.

The gene calls are TRBV6-6 and TRBJ2-1; TRBD2 matches at 12 bases. Looked up from germline, CDR1 is MNHNY and CDR2 is SVGAGI (reference sequence). J gave up 0 bases and V 6 bases, and 15 bases lay outside the gene matches. The CDR3 contains 20 residues. CDR3 region: CASRRTWGLAGAYSYNEQFF. The CDR3 DNA follows: TGTGCCAGCAGGCGAACGTGGGGACTAGCGGGTGCGTACTCCTACAATGAGCAGTTCTTC.

The V gene is TRBV5-1, the J gene TRBJ1-6; tentative D call: TRBD1 (5 bases). In germline, CDR1 is SGHRS, CDR2 YFSETQ. Trimming left V 0 bases short and J 7 bases short, with 20 bases between. This CDR3 is built from 18 residues. The CDR3 reads CASSLGGEAGRRNSPLHF. Here the CDR3 DNA reads TGCGCCAGCAGCTTGGGAGGGGAGGCCGGCCGGCGGAATTCACCCCTCCACTTT.

This clone came up once. J is TRBJ2-3 and V is TRBV5-4; D is uncertain. V lost 7 bases and J lost 0, with 9 bases in between. Per germline, CDR1 SGHNT and CDR2 YYREEE (reference sequence). The CDR3 runs 13 residues. This CDR3 is CASGPLSTDTQYF. The CDR3 nucleotides are TGTGCCAGCGGCCCGTTGAGCACAGATACGCAGTATTTT.

This chain joins TRBV9 and TRBJ1-4; D gene ambiguous. This CDR3 contains 15 residues. CDR1 SGDLS and CDR2 YYNGEE come from the germline V gene. V dropped 1 base and J dropped 7 bases, with 14 bases sitting between them. CDR3 sequence (DNA): TGTGCCAGCAGCGTAACGGGAGGGTGGGGTGAAAAACTGTTTTTT. Protein product: CASSVTGGWGEKLFF.

V and J are TRBV2 and TRBJ1-2, with a possible D match to TRBD1 (5 bases). The ends were cut back, 1 base at V and 7 bases at J, with 13 bases in the middle. The CDR3 spans 14 residues. Germline-derived CDR1 and CDR2 are SNHLY and FYNNEI. The CDR3 is CASSEDRRGGGYTF. CDR3 nucleotide sequence: TGTGCCAGCAGTGAAGACCGGAGGGGCGGTGGCTACACCTTC.